What follows describes a single TCR beta chain. The antigen is not known. This sample stems from a study of T-cell memory formation after mild COVID-19. A single record per CDR3 protein comes from TCRdb applying MiXCR to the 5' RACE reads. The table shows approximately 570,000 distinct CDR3 sequences, with about a sixth occurring only once. Germline lookup yields CDR1 DFQATT and CDR2 SNEGSKA (reference sequence). V dropped 0 bases and J dropped 8 bases, with 13 bases sitting between them. The CDR3 is made up of 13 amino acids. Study conclusions and caveats: CD4+ contracting clones were mainly CM and EM; CD8+ ones, EMRA.

Sequencing used PBMCs or a T cell subset sorted from them (not recorded which). The clonotype originates from an adult woman who had mild COVID-19 (a few samples of this study predate the infection). Cell type and time point are not known. V is TRBV20-1 and J is TRBJ1-2; perhaps TRBD1 as D (5 bases). The CDR3: CSARDPDRRGYTF. For the CDR3, the DNA is TGCAGTGCTAGAGATCCAGACAGAAGGGGCTACACCTTC.